The 2 T cell receptor beta chains listed next were all sequenced from one sample in a study of T cells after somatic rescue of genetic block. Sequenced by immunoSEQ multiplex PCR; TCRdb stores in-frame clones only, minus some. The profile shows around 52,000 clones, around 96% of them singletons. Sequencing used peripheral blood mononuclear cells (PBMCs). Every receptor here comes from a child younger than two.

J is TRBJ2-1 and V is TRBV5-1; tentative D call: TRBD2 (5 bases). With 0 bases removed from V and 0 bases from J, the gap between germline ends came to 7 bases. This CDR3 comprises 15 residues. CDR1 is SGHRS and CDR2 is YFSETQ in the germline V gene. The CDR3 DNA reads as TGCGCCAGCAGCTTGGAAGGGAGCTCCTACAATGAGCAGTTCTTC. Encoded protein: CASSLEGSSYNEQFF.

The chain links TRBV4-1 to TRBJ1-5, with D possibly TRBD1 on 6 matching bases. Germline assignment: CDR1 MGHRA and CDR2 YSYEKL. The CDR3 loop spans 14 amino acids. The germline V and J ends were trimmed by 1 base and 3 bases, with 7 bases remaining between them. CDR3 bases: TGCGCCAGCAGCCAAGGGGACAACAATCAGCCCCAGCATTTT. Its translation is CASSQGDNNQPQHF.